Each of the 8 T cell receptor beta chains below was sequenced from the same sample in a study of shared clonotypes between healthy human individuals. Generated by immunoSEQ multiplex PCR, the TCRdb table keeps only in-frame clones and is missing some. The profile shows over a million clones, roughly 74% of them singletons. The sequencing input was memory CD4+ T cells from PBMCs. Subset here: CD45RA-negative fraction. These receptors all stem from a man younger than 30 in good health. Some clones in this sample may be carry-over from other donors' samples.

The chain links TRBV11-3 to TRBJ1-1; no clear D gene. Germline V CDR1 and CDR2: SGHNT, YENEEA. The germline V and J ends were trimmed by 3 bases and 1 base, with 6 bases remaining between them. This CDR3 has 13 residues. The DNA for the CDR3 is TGTGCCAGCAGCTTGGGCACGAACACTGAAGCTTTCTTT. Protein: CASSLGTNTEAFF. The entire variable domain, with the rest obtained from reference TRBV11-3 and TRBJ1-1, is as follows: EAGVVQSPRYKIIEKKQPVAFWCNPISGHNTLYWYLQNLGQGPELLIRYENEEAVDDSQLPKDRFSAERLKGVDSTLKIQPAELGDSAVYLCASSLGTNTEAFFGQGTRLTVV.

Remarks on this clone: This may arise from a read error, as a much more abundant clone is one base away. This CDR3 is also generated by other DNA sequences in the sample. This chain links TRBV7-2 with TRBJ2-5, with D uncertain. This CDR3 has 11 amino acids. Trimming removed 0 bases at V and 4 bases at J, with 0 bases between. CDR1 and CDR2 from the germline V gene are SGHTA and FQGNSA. CDR3 DNA sequence: TGTGCCAGCAGCTTAGCAGAGACCCAGTACTTC. It is translated as CASSLAETQYF.

The gene calls are TRBV6-1 and TRBJ2-1; TRBD2 matches at 7 bases. Germline trimming cut 7 bases from V and 4 bases from J; bases unmatched to any gene: 10. The CDR3 is made up of 15 amino acids. The germline gives CDR1 MNHNS, CDR2 SASEGT. The CDR3 spells CASKSAGMWYNEQFF. CDR3 nucleotide sequence: TGTGCCAGCAAGTCAGCGGGAATGTGGTACAATGAGCAGTTCTTC.

About this clone: Other nucleotide sequences in the sample specify the same CDR3. The chain employs TRBV27 and TRBJ2-2, with D perhaps TRBD1 (5 bases). V was cut by 6 bases and J by 0 bases, with 11 bases left in between. This CDR3 has 15 amino acids. Per the germline V gene, CDR1 is MNHEY and CDR2 is SMNVEV (reference sequence). The DNA of the CDR3 is TGTGCCAGCAGAAGGGGCCCGACGAACACCGGGGAGCTGTTTTTT. Protein: CASRRGPTNTGELFF.

The chain uses TRBV11-3 and TRBJ2-5; 7 bases align to TRBD1. Germline trimming cut 1 base from V and 11 bases from J; bases unmatched to any gene: 4. Germline CDR1 reads SGHNT; CDR2 reads YENEEA. The length of the CDR3 is 12 residues. This CDR3 reads CASSLGTGLQYF. For the CDR3, the DNA is TGTGCCAGCAGCTTAGGGACAGGACTTCAGTACTTC.

The gene calls are TRBV6-1 and TRBJ1-5, with 9 bases identical to TRBD1. Germline V gene sequence: CDR1 MNHNS, CDR2 SASEGT. CDR3 length: 15 amino acids. V lost 6 bases to trimming and J lost 6 bases; unmatched junction nucleotides: 9. CDR3 amino acids: CASRKMETGGQPQHF. Written as DNA, the CDR3 is TGTGCCAGCAGAAAAATGGAGACAGGGGGTCAGCCCCAGCATTTT.

This chain joins TRBV10-3 and TRBJ1-1; D might be TRBD1 (5 bases). The CDR3 has 14 residues. CDR1 ENHRY and CDR2 SYGVKD come from the germline V gene. Trimming removed 11 bases from V and 6 bases from J, with 22 bases in between. The DNA for the CDR3 is TGTGCCCCCAGGGTGACTGAATCCCCCCCTGAAGCTTTCTTT. This gives the protein CAPRVTESPPEAFF.

The J gene is TRBJ2-3, the V gene TRBV2; no clear D gene. The CDR3 spans 15 residues. The germline V gene has CDR1 SNHLY and CDR2 FYNNEI. Trimming stripped 7 bases from V and 0 bases from J, with 14 bases between. The CDR3 is CASTALAGSTDTQYF. Written as DNA, the CDR3 is TGTGCCAGCACCGCGCTTGCCGGGAGCACAGATACGCAGTATTTT.